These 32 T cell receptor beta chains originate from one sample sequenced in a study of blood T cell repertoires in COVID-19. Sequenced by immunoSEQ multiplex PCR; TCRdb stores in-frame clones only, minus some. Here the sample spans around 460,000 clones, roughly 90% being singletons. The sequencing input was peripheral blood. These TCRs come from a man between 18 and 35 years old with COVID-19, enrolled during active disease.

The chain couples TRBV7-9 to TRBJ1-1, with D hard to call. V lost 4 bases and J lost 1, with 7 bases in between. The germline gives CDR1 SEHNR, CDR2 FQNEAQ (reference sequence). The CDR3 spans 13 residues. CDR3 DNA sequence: TGTGCCAGCAGCTCCTCACAGAACACTGAAGCTTTCTTT. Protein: CASSSSQNTEAFF.

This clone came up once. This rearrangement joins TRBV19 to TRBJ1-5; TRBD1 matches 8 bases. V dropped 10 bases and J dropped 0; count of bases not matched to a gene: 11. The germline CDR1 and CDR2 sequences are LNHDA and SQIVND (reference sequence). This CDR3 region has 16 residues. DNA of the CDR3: TGTGCCACCAGAGGCAGGGGGCGGAATAGCAATCAGCCCCAGCATTTT. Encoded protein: CATRGRGRNSNQPQHF. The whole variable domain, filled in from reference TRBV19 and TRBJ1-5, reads DGGITQSPKYLFRKEGQNVTLSCEQNLNHDAMYWYRQDPGQGLRLIYYSQIVNDFQKGDIAEGYSVSREKKESFPLTVTSAQKNPTAFYLCATRGRGRNSNQPQHFGDGTRLSIL.

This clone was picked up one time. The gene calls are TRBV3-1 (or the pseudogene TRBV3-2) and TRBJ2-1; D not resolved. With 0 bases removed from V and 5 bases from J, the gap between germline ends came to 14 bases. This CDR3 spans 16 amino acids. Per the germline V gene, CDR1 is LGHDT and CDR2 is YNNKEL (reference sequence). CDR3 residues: CASSQDALEPHNEQFF. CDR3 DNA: TGTGCCAGCAGCCAAGATGCTCTAGAGCCGCACAATGAGCAGTTCTTC.

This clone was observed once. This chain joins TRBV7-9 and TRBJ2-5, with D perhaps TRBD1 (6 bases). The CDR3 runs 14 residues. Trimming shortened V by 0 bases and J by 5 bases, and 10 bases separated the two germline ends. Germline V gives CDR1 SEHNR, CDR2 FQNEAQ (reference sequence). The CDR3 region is CASSLAGARETQYF. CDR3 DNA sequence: TGTGCCAGCAGCTTAGCGGGGGCCAGGGAGACCCAGTACTTC.

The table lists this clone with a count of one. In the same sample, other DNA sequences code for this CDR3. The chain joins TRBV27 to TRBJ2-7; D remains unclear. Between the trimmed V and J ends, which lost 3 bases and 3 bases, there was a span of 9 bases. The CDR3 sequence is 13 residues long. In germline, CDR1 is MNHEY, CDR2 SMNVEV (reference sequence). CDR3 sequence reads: CASSFRQDYEQYF. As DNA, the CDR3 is TGTGCCAGCAGTTTCAGGCAGGACTACGAGCAGTACTTC.

The CDR3 DNA follows: TGTGCCAGTAGCCGTGACAGGGATAGCAATCAGCCCCAGCATTTT. Protein product: CASSRDRDSNQPQHF. The V call is TRBV19, the J call TRBJ1-5; 7 nucleotides align to TRBD1. V lost 6 bases, J lost 0 bases, and 5 bases stayed unmatched. Germline-derived CDR1 and CDR2 are LNHDA and SQIVND (reference sequence). CDR3 length: 15 amino acids.

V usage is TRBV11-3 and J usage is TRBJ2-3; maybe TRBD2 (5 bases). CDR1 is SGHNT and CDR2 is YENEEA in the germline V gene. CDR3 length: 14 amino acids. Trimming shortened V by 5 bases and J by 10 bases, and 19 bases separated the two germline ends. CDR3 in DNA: TGTGCCAGCAGCCATTCCCCCTCTATGAGGGCGCAGTATTTT. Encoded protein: CASSHSPSMRAQYF.

This chain's CDR3 is CASSLEGLGGREQFF. In nucleotides, the CDR3 is TGTGCCAGCAGCTTAGAAGGACTAGGAGGACGTGAGCAGTTCTTC. The rearrangement uses TRBV7-6 and TRBJ2-1; TRBD2 matches 7 bases. V shed 1 base, J shed 9 bases, and the junction held 9 bases outside the gene matches. The CDR3 is 15 residues long. Per the germline V gene, CDR1 is SGHVS and CDR2 is FNYEAQ.

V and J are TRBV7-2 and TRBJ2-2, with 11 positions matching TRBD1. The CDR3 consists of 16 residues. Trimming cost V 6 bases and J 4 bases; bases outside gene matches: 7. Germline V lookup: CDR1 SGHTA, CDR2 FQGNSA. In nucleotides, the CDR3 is TGTGCCAGCAGGTGGACAGGGGGCCTTGGCACCGGGGAGCTGTTTTTT. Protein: CASRWTGGLGTGELFF.

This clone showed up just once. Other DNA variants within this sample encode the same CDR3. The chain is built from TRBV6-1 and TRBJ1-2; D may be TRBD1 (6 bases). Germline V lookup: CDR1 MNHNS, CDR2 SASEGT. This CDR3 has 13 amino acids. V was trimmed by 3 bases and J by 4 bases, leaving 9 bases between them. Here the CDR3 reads CASSDRGSYGYTF. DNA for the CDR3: TGTGCCAGCAGTGACAGGGGATCCTATGGCTACACCTTC.

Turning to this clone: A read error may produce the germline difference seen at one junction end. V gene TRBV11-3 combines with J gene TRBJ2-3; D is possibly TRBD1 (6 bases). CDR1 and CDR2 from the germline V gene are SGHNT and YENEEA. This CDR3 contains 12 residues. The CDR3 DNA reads TGTGCCAGCAGCTCGGACAGCCCGACGCATTATTTT. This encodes CASSSDSPTHYF.

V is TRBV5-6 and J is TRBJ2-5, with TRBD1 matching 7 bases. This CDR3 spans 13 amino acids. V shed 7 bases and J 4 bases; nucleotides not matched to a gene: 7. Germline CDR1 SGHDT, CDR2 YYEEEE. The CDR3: CASRTQGIETQYF. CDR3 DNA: TGTGCCAGCCGAACACAGGGGATAGAGACCCAGTACTTC.

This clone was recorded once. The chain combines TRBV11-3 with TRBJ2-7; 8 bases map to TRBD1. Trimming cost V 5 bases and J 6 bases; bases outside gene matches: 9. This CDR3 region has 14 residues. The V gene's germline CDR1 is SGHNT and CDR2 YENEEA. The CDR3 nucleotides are TGTGCCAGCAGCCCCCGGACAGGGAACGGCGAGCAGTACTTC. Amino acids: CASSPRTGNGEQYF.

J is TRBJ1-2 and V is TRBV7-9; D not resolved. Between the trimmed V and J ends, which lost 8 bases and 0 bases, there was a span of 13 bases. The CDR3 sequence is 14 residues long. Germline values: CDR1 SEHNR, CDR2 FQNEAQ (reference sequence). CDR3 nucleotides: TGTGCCAGCGGCCATTACGCCACTAACTATGGCTACACCTTC. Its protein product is CASGHYATNYGYTF.

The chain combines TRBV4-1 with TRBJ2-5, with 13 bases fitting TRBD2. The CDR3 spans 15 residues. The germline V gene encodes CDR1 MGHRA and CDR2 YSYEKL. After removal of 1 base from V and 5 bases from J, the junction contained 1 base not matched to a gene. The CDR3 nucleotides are TGCGCCAGCAGCCAAGGGACTAGCGGGAGTGAGACCCAGTACTTC. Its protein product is CASSQGTSGSETQYF.

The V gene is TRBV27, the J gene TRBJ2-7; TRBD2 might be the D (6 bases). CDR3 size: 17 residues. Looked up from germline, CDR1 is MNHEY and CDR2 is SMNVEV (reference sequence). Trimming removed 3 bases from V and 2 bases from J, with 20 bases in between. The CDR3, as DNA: TGTGCCAGCAGTTTTGGAGGGAGTTCTGGAGACGCCTACGAGCAGTACTTC. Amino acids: CASSFGGSSGDAYEQYF.

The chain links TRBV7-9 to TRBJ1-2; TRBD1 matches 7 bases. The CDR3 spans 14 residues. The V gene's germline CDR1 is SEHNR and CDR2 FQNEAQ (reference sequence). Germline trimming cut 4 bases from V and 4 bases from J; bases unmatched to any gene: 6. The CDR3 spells CASSSTGTVYGYTF. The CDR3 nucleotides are TGTGCCAGCAGCTCGACCGGGACAGTCTATGGCTACACCTTC.

In DNA form, the CDR3 reads TGTGCCAGTAGCACGACGGGTGGTTGGCAGCCCCAGCATTTT. Protein product: CASSTTGGWQPQHF. This chain connects TRBV19 to TRBJ1-5; D remains ambiguous. The V gene lost 6 bases and the J gene lost 7 bases, with 16 bases spanning the gap. CDR3 length equals 14 residues. In germline, CDR1 is LNHDA, CDR2 SQIVND (reference sequence).

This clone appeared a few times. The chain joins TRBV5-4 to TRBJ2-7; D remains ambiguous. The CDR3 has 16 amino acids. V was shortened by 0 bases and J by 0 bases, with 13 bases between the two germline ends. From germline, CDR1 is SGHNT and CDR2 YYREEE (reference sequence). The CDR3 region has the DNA TGTGCCAGCAGCTTGGGACTGCCAGCAAGCTCCTACGAGCAGTACTTC. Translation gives CASSLGLPASSYEQYF. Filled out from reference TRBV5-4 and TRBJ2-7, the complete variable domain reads ETGVTQSPTHLIKTRGQQVTLRCSSQSGHNTVSWYQQALGQGPQFIFQYYREEENGRGNFPPRFSGLQFPNYSSELNVNALELDDSALYLCASSLGLPASSYEQYFGPGTRLTVT.

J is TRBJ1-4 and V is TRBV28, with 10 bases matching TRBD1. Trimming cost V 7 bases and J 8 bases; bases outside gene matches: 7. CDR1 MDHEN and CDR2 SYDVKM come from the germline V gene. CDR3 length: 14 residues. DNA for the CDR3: TGTGCCAGCACCACGACAGGGGGCGAGGAAAAACTGTTTTTT. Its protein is CASTTTGGEEKLFF.

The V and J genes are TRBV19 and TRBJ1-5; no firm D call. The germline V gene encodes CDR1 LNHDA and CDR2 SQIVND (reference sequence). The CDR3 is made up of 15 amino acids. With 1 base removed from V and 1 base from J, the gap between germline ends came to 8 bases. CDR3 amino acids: CASSIVTRSNQPQHF. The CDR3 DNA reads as TGTGCCAGTAGTATAGTTACACGAAGCAATCAGCCCCAGCATTTT. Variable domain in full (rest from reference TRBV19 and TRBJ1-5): DGGITQSPKYLFRKEGQNVTLSCEQNLNHDAMYWYRQDPGQGLRLIYYSQIVNDFQKGDIAEGYSVSREKKESFPLTVTSAQKNPTAFYLCASSIVTRSNQPQHFGDGTRLSIL.

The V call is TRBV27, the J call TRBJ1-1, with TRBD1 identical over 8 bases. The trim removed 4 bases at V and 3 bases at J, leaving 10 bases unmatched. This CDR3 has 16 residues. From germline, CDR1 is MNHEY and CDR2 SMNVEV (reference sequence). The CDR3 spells CASSSQGAGGYTEAFF. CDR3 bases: TGTGCCAGCAGTTCGCAGGGGGCTGGTGGGTACACTGAAGCTTTCTTT.

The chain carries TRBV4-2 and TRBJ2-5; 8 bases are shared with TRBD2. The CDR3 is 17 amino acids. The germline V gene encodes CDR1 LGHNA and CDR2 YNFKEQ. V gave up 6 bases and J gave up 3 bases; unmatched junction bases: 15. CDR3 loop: CASSFTVEAGGKETQYF. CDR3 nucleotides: TGTGCCAGCAGTTTCACCGTTGAGGCGGGAGGCAAAGAGACCCAGTACTTC.

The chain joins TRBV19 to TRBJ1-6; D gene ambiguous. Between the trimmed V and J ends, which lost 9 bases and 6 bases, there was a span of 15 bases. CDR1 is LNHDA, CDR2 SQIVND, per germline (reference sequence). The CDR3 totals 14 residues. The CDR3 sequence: CARPRTWFNSPLHF. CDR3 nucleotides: TGTGCCAGACCTAGGACTTGGTTTAATTCACCCCTCCACTTT.

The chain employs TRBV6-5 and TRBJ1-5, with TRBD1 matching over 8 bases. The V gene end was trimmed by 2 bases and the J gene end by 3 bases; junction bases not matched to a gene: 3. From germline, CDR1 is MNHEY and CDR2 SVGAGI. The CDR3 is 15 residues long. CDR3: CASSYQGADNQPQHF. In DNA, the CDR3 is TGTGCCAGCAGTTACCAGGGGGCGGACAATCAGCCCCAGCATTTT.

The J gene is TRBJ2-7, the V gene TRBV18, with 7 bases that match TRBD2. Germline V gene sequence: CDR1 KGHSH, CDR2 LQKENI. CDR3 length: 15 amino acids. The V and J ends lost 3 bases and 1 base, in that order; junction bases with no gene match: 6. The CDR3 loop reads CASSPKQGGSYEQYF. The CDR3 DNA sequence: TGTGCCAGCTCACCTAAGCAGGGAGGGTCCTACGAGCAGTACTTC. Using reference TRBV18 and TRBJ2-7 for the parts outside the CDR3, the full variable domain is NAGVMQNPRHLVRRRGQEARLRCSPMKGHSHVYWYRQLPEEGLKFMVYLQKENIIDESGMPKERFSAEFPKEGPSILRIQQVVRGDSAAYFCASSPKQGGSYEQYFGPGTRLTVT.

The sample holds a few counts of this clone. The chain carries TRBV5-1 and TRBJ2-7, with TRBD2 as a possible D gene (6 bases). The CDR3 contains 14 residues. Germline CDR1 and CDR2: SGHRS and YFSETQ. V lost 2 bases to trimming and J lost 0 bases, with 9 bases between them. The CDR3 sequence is CASSFGRSSYEQYF. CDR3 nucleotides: TGCGCCAGCAGCTTTGGGAGGAGCTCCTACGAGCAGTACTTC.

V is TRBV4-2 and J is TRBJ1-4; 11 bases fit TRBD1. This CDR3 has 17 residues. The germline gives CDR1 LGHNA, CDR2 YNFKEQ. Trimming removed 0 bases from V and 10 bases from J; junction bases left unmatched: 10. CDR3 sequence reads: CASSQDEGTGGMGKLFF. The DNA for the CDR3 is TGTGCCAGCAGCCAAGATGAGGGGACAGGGGGAATGGGAAAACTGTTTTTT.

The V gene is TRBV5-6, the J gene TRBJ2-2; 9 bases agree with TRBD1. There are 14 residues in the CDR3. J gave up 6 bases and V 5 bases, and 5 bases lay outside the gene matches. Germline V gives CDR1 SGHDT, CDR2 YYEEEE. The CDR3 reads CASREQGAPGELFF. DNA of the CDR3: TGTGCCAGCAGGGAACAGGGGGCCCCCGGGGAGCTGTTTTTT.

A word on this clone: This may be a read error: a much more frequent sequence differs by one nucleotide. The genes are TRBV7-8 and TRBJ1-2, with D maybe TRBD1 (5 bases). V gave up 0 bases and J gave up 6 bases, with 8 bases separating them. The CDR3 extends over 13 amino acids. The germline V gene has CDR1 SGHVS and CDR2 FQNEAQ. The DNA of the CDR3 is TGTGCCAGCAGCTTAGCACCGGGGGATGGCTACACCTTC. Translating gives CASSLAPGDGYTF.

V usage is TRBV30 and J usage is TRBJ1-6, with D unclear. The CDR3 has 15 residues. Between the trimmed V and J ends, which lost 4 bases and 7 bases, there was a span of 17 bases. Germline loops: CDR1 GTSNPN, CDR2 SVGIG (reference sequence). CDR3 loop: CAWNTWGTGNSPLHF. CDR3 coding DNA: TGTGCCTGGAATACTTGGGGAACGGGGAATTCACCCCTCCACTTT.

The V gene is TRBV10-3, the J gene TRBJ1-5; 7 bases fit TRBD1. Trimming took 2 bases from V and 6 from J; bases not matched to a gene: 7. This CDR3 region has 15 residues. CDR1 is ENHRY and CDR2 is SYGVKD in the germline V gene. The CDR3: CAISEMAGGIQPQHF. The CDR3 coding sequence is TGTGCCATCAGTGAGATGGCAGGGGGGATTCAGCCCCAGCATTTT.